The 11 T cell receptor beta chains presented below share a single source sample, sequenced in a study of cytomegalovirus exposure and HLA in healthy donors. Primers for the PCR totalled 60 Vbeta and 13 Jbeta. TCRdb's copy holds only in-frame clones and misses some; the assay was immunoSEQ multiplex PCR. Of about 110,000 clones in the sample, approximately 84% were seen once. The source material was PBMCs. The receptors shown here come from a man aged 40-55 years in good health and CMV-seronegative.

This clone was counted a few times. The rearrangement joins TRBV5-4 to TRBJ1-1; TRBD1 matches 7 bases. From germline, CDR1 is SGHNT and CDR2 YYREEE (reference sequence). The CDR3 is 14 residues long. V dropped 4 bases and J dropped 3; count of bases not matched to a gene: 6. The CDR3 DNA sequence: TGTGCCAGCAGCCCCGGACAGGCGTACACTGAAGCTTTCTTT. Translated: CASSPGQAYTEAFF.

Only one count was recorded for this clone. The J gene is TRBJ1-2, the V gene TRBV28; 8 bases line up with TRBD1. V shed 3 bases and J 3 bases; nucleotides not matched to a gene: 0. CDR1 and CDR2 (germline): MDHEN, SYDVKM. The CDR3 totals 13 residues. The CDR3, as DNA: TGTGCCAGCAGTTTGACAGGGGACTATGGCTACACCTTC. This translates into CASSLTGDYGYTF.

The chain links TRBV5-4 to TRBJ2-5; 14 bases are shared with TRBD2. Unmatched junction bases numbered 7, after V lost 4 bases and J lost 5 bases. Per the germline V gene, CDR1 is SGHNT and CDR2 is YYREEE (reference sequence). The CDR3 sequence is 16 residues long. DNA for the CDR3: TGTGCCAGCAGCCATCCGACTAGCGGGGGGGCGGAGACCCAGTACTTC. This gives the protein CASSHPTSGGAETQYF. The entire variable domain, with the rest obtained from reference TRBV5-4 and TRBJ2-5, is as follows: ETGVTQSPTHLIKTRGQQVTLRCSSQSGHNTVSWYQQALGQGPQFIFQYYREEENGRGNFPPRFSGLQFPNYSSELNVNALELDDSALYLCASSHPTSGGAETQYFGPGTRLLVL.

Note on this clone: This sample includes further DNA sequences coding for the same CDR3. The chain has TRBV5-6 and TRBJ1-2; maybe TRBD1 (6 bases). This CDR3 has 14 residues. V shed 0 bases and J shed 7 bases, with 13 bases lying between them. Germline V gene lookup returns CDR1 SGHDT and CDR2 YYEEEE. The CDR3 DNA is TGTGCCAGCAGCTTGGGGCAGGGGAGGGGTGGCTACACCTTC. Translated: CASSLGQGRGGYTF.

The chain carries TRBV7-2 and TRBJ1-6; D unresolved. Trimming left V 1 base short and J 7 bases short, with 11 bases between. The germline V gene has CDR1 SGHTA and CDR2 FQGNSA. This CDR3 region has 15 residues. In DNA, the CDR3 is TGTGCCAGCAGCTTAGACGGGATGAGGAATTCACCCCTCCACTTT. Its translation is CASSLDGMRNSPLHF.

The chain combines TRBV2 with TRBJ1-1; TRBD1 is a possible D gene (6 bases). The CDR3 is 13 amino acids. The germline V and J ends were trimmed by 7 bases and 7 bases, with 16 bases remaining between them. Germline loops: CDR1 SNHLY, CDR2 FYNNEI. The CDR3 loop reads CASTWGGQGEAFF. CDR3 DNA: TGTGCCAGCACCTGGGGGGGGCAGGGTGAAGCTTTCTTT. The full variable domain, rest sourced from reference TRBV2 and TRBJ1-1, is EPEVTQTPSHQVTQMGQEVILRCVPISNHLYFYWYRQILGQKVEFLVSFYNNEISEKSEIFDDQFSVERPDGSNFTLKIRSTKLEDSAMYFCASTWGGQGEAFFGQGTRLTVV.

The chain carries TRBV19 and TRBJ2-1; D is unclear. Trimming left V 1 base short and J 10 bases short, with 17 bases between. The germline CDR1 and CDR2 sequences are LNHDA and SQIVND (reference sequence). This CDR3 has 15 residues. The CDR3 DNA sequence: TGTGCCAGTAGTATAGTTAAAACCCCTTCGGTAGAGCAGTTCTTC. Protein product: CASSIVKTPSVEQFF.

The V and J genes are TRBV27 and TRBJ2-7; D might be TRBD1 (7 bases). Per germline, CDR1 MNHEY and CDR2 SMNVEV (reference sequence). The CDR3 totals 14 residues. V shed 4 bases and J shed 2 bases, with 12 bases lying between them. CDR3 sequence (DNA): TGTGCCAGCAGTTATGGCAGGGGGGCCTACGAGCAGTACTTC. This encodes CASSYGRGAYEQYF.

J is TRBJ2-5 and V is TRBV6-6, with 8 bases lining up with TRBD1. CDR3 length: 16 residues. Germline V gene data show CDR1 as MNHNY and CDR2 as SVGAGI (reference sequence). The trim removed 5 bases at V and 4 bases at J, leaving 12 bases unmatched. CDR3 in DNA: TGTGCCAGCAGTCCTTCAATTGACAGGGGCGGAGAGACCCAGTACTTC. It specifies CASSPSIDRGGETQYF.

The CDR3 bases are TGTGCCAACCTTTCGGACACAGCCAGTGAGCCCCAGCATTTT. Its translation: CANLSDTASEPQHF. The gene calls are TRBV7-4 and TRBJ1-5; D perhaps matches TRBD1 (5 bases). From germline, CDR1 is SGHVT and CDR2 SQSDAQ. The CDR3 spans 14 residues. The V end was cut by 10 bases, the J end by 8 bases, with 21 bases between.

V is TRBV25-1 and J is TRBJ1-5, with TRBD1 identical over 7 bases. V shed 4 bases and J 1 base; nucleotides not matched to a gene: 1. CDR1 MGHDK and CDR2 SYGVNS come from the germline V gene. This CDR3 spans 14 amino acids. The DNA for the CDR3 is TGTGCCAGCAGTGTGACAGGGAGCAATCAGCCCCAGCATTTT. Amino acids: CASSVTGSNQPQHF.